Below are 28 T cell receptor beta chains sequenced from a single sample in a study of T cell clusters in autoimmune cytopenias. TRB was amplified by touch-down multiplex PCR, primer pools A and B combined. TCRdb reprocessed the multiplex PCR reads and stores each CDR3 protein as one record, lacking DNA. The table gives 6,100 or so distinct CDR3 sequences; the top ten clones make up 60% of it. TRB amplification used approximately 0.25 ug of peripheral blood genomic DNA. This sample also appeared in a second study, on T cell repertoires in aging, cancer and after chemotherapy.

The specimen sequenced was peripheral blood. The receptors stem from a human donor in good health.

This sequence joins TRBV5-1 and TRBJ2-1. Germline V gene data show CDR1 as SGHRS and CDR2 as YFSETQ. This CDR3 region has 15 residues. CDR3: CASSLVGDYYNEQFF.

The chain couples TRBV19 to TRBJ2-5; lacking DNA, the TRBD2 call made by TCRdb goes unchecked. CDR3 length: 14 residues. Germline V gene sequence: CDR1 LNHDA, CDR2 SQIVND (reference sequence). CDR3 region: CASSTLAGGSTQYF.

CDR3 residues: CASRGTSGGEETQYF. The chain employs TRBV27 and TRBJ2-5; TCRdb selects TRBD2, and the lack of DNA leaves this call unchecked. Germline lookup yields CDR1 MNHEY and CDR2 SMNVEV (reference sequence). The CDR3 consists of 15 residues.

This rearrangement joins TRBV6-2 or TRBV6-3 to TRBJ1-1; TCRdb's D call, TRBD1, is unchecked because there is no DNA. CDR1 is MNHEY, CDR2 SVGEGT, per germline. There are 13 residues in the CDR3. The CDR3 is CASSWTGNTEAFF.

The chain joins TRBV5-6 to TRBJ2-3; without DNA, the TCRdb call of TRBD1 cannot be checked. The CDR3 extends over 15 amino acids. Germline CDR1 SGHDT, CDR2 YYEEEE. CDR3: CASSRQGPGTDTQYF.

Frequency places this clonotype as medium-sized. The chain's CDR3 is CASSMGMTGGQETQYF. This rearrangement joins TRBV19 to TRBJ2-5; TCRdb's D call of TRBD1 is untestable without DNA. The length of the CDR3 is 16 residues. Germline V lookup: CDR1 LNHDA, CDR2 SQIVND (reference sequence).

The chain combines TRBV11-1 with TRBJ2-5; TCRdb gives TRBD1 as the D gene, but with no DNA this cannot be confirmed. CDR1 and CDR2 (germline): SGHAT, FQDESV (reference sequence). The CDR3 totals 16 residues. This CDR3 reads CASSLVPQGLRETQYF.

This sequence joins TRBV29-1 and TRBJ1-1; without DNA, the TCRdb call of TRBD1 cannot be checked. CDR1 is SQVTM, CDR2 ANQGSEA, per germline. The CDR3 totals 13 residues. The CDR3: CSVGTGKNTEAFF.

This chain connects TRBV5-5 to TRBJ2-1. Germline-derived CDR1 and CDR2 are SGHKS and YYEKEE (reference sequence). The CDR3 extends over 14 amino acids. The CDR3 here is CASSLDPTYNEQFF.

The chain links TRBV5-4 to TRBJ2-1; TCRdb's assignment of TRBD2 cannot be checked, as there is no DNA. This CDR3 is built from 16 residues. In germline, CDR1 is SGHNT, CDR2 YYREEE (reference sequence). The CDR3 region is CASSGPNGRGYNEQFF.

The V call is TRBV29-1, the J call TRBJ2-7; with no DNA, the TCRdb D assignment of TRBD1 cannot be verified. Germline V gene lookup returns CDR1 SQVTM and CDR2 ANQGSEA. This CDR3 contains 16 residues. CDR3 amino acids: CSVDLNGQGRGGEQYF.

The chain employs TRBV5-4 and TRBJ2-1; lacking DNA, the TRBD1 call made by TCRdb goes unchecked. CDR3 length equals 15 residues. CDR1 SGHNT and CDR2 YYREEE come from the germline V gene (reference sequence). The CDR3 sequence is CASSLGQGVINEQFF. Together with reference TRBV5-4 and TRBJ2-1, the CDR3 gives the full variable domain: ETGVTQSPTHLIKTRGQQVTLRCSSQSGHNTVSWYQQALGQGPQFIFQYYREEENGRGNFPPRFSGLQFPNYSSELNVNALELDDSALYLCASSLGQGVINEQFFGPGTRLTVL.

The V call is TRBV27, the J call TRBJ1-4; TCRdb indicates TRBD1, and absent DNA this call remains unverified. The CDR3 loop spans 14 amino acids. The germline V gene has CDR1 MNHEY and CDR2 SMNVEV (reference sequence). CDR3: CASKQGARDEKLFF.

Judged by frequency, this clonotype is medium-sized. The chain is built from TRBV12-3 or TRBV12-4 and TRBJ1-5; TCRdb's D call of TRBD1 is untestable without DNA. CDR3 length: 13 residues. The CDR3 loop reads CASRWGDNQPQHF.

The chain links TRBV18 to TRBJ2-2; TCRdb picks TRBD1, but there is no DNA to check that call. This CDR3 region has 16 residues. Germline CDR1 KGHSH, CDR2 LQKENI. The CDR3 protein is CASSPFSGSGTGELFF. Variable domain in full (rest from reference TRBV18 and TRBJ2-2): NAGVMQNPRHLVRRRGQEARLRCSPMKGHSHVYWYRQLPEEGLKFMVYLQKENIIDESGMPKERFSAEFPKEGPSILRIQQVVRGDSAAYFCASSPFSGSGTGELFFGEGSRLTVL.

CDR3 sequence reads: CASSILGQGTSSYNSPLHF. The J gene is TRBJ1-6, the V gene TRBV19; lacking DNA, the TRBD1 call made by TCRdb goes unchecked. This CDR3 comprises 19 residues. CDR1 LNHDA and CDR2 SQIVND come from the germline V gene (reference sequence).

The chain links TRBV30 to TRBJ1-6. This CDR3 spans 13 amino acids. Germline CDR1 and CDR2: GTSNPN and SVGIG (reference sequence). CDR3 region: CAWSTTRNSPLHF.

This clonotype registers medium-sized by frequency. The J gene is TRBJ2-5, the V gene TRBV19; TCRdb's D call of TRBD1 is untestable without DNA. Germline V CDR1 and CDR2: LNHDA, SQIVND (reference sequence). This CDR3 contains 15 residues. This chain's CDR3 is CASTTTDRAGETQYF.

The chain combines TRBV18 with TRBJ2-3. The germline CDR1 and CDR2 sequences are KGHSH and LQKENI. CDR3 size: 12 residues. The CDR3 region is CASSTSTDTQYF. Using reference TRBV18 and TRBJ2-3 for the parts outside the CDR3, the full variable domain is NAGVMQNPRHLVRRRGQEARLRCSPMKGHSHVYWYRQLPEEGLKFMVYLQKENIIDESGMPKERFSAEFPKEGPSILRIQQVVRGDSAAYFCASSTSTDTQYFGPGTRLTVL.

CDR3 loop: CATSDLGNEQFF. The genes are TRBV24-1 and TRBJ2-1. CDR3 size: 12 residues. From germline, CDR1 is KGHDR and CDR2 SFDVKD.

According to its frequency, this clonotype is medium-sized. The V gene is TRBV19, the J gene TRBJ2-2; TCRdb's D call of TRBD2 is untestable without DNA. This CDR3 spans 16 amino acids. Per the germline V gene, CDR1 is LNHDA and CDR2 is SQIVND (reference sequence). CDR3 sequence: CASTPLAGGASGELFF.

The chain employs TRBV11-2 and TRBJ2-5; TCRdb designates TRBD2, a call that cannot be tested without DNA. Looked up from germline, CDR1 is SGHAT and CDR2 is FQNNGV. The CDR3 runs 15 residues. CDR3: CASSSSITRRETQYF. The variable domain in full, completed from reference TRBV11-2 and TRBJ2-5, reads EAGVAQSPRYKIIEKRQSVAFWCNPISGHATLYWYQQILGQGPKLLIQFQNNGVVDDSQLPKDRFSAERLKGVDSTLKIQPAKLEDSAVYLCASSSSITRRETQYFGPGTRLLVL.

The chain couples TRBV6-5 to TRBJ2-1; the TRBD1 assignment by TCRdb is unverifiable without DNA. The CDR3 runs 15 residues. Germline V gene data show CDR1 as MNHEY and CDR2 as SVGAGI. The chain's CDR3 is CASRRQGATYNEQFF.

The chain carries TRBV12-3 or TRBV12-4 and TRBJ2-3; TCRdb returns TRBD1, unconfirmable since there is no DNA. This CDR3 region has 14 residues. CDR3 in amino acids: CASSFGGAPDTQYF.

The V and J genes are TRBV11-1 and TRBJ2-7; TCRdb's assignment of TRBD1 cannot be checked, as there is no DNA. Germline CDR1 and CDR2: SGHAT and FQDESV (reference sequence). This CDR3 contains 14 residues. The CDR3 sequence: CASSQATGGDEQYF.

J is TRBJ1-2 and V is TRBV29-1; TCRdb designates TRBD1, a call that cannot be tested without DNA. Germline CDR1 is SQVTM and CDR2 is ANQGSEA. There are 12 residues in the CDR3. This CDR3 is CSDVDSSGSYTF.

V is TRBV19 and J is TRBJ2-7; TCRdb calls TRBD2, which cannot be checked without DNA. Per the germline V gene, CDR1 is LNHDA and CDR2 is SQIVND (reference sequence). This CDR3 contains 14 residues. The chain's CDR3 is CASSGLAGAGEQYF.

CDR3 amino acids: CASSQRTGQNEKLFF. The chain joins TRBV6-1 to TRBJ1-4; lacking DNA, the TRBD1 call made by TCRdb goes unchecked. Germline values: CDR1 MNHNS, CDR2 SASEGT. This CDR3 has 15 residues.